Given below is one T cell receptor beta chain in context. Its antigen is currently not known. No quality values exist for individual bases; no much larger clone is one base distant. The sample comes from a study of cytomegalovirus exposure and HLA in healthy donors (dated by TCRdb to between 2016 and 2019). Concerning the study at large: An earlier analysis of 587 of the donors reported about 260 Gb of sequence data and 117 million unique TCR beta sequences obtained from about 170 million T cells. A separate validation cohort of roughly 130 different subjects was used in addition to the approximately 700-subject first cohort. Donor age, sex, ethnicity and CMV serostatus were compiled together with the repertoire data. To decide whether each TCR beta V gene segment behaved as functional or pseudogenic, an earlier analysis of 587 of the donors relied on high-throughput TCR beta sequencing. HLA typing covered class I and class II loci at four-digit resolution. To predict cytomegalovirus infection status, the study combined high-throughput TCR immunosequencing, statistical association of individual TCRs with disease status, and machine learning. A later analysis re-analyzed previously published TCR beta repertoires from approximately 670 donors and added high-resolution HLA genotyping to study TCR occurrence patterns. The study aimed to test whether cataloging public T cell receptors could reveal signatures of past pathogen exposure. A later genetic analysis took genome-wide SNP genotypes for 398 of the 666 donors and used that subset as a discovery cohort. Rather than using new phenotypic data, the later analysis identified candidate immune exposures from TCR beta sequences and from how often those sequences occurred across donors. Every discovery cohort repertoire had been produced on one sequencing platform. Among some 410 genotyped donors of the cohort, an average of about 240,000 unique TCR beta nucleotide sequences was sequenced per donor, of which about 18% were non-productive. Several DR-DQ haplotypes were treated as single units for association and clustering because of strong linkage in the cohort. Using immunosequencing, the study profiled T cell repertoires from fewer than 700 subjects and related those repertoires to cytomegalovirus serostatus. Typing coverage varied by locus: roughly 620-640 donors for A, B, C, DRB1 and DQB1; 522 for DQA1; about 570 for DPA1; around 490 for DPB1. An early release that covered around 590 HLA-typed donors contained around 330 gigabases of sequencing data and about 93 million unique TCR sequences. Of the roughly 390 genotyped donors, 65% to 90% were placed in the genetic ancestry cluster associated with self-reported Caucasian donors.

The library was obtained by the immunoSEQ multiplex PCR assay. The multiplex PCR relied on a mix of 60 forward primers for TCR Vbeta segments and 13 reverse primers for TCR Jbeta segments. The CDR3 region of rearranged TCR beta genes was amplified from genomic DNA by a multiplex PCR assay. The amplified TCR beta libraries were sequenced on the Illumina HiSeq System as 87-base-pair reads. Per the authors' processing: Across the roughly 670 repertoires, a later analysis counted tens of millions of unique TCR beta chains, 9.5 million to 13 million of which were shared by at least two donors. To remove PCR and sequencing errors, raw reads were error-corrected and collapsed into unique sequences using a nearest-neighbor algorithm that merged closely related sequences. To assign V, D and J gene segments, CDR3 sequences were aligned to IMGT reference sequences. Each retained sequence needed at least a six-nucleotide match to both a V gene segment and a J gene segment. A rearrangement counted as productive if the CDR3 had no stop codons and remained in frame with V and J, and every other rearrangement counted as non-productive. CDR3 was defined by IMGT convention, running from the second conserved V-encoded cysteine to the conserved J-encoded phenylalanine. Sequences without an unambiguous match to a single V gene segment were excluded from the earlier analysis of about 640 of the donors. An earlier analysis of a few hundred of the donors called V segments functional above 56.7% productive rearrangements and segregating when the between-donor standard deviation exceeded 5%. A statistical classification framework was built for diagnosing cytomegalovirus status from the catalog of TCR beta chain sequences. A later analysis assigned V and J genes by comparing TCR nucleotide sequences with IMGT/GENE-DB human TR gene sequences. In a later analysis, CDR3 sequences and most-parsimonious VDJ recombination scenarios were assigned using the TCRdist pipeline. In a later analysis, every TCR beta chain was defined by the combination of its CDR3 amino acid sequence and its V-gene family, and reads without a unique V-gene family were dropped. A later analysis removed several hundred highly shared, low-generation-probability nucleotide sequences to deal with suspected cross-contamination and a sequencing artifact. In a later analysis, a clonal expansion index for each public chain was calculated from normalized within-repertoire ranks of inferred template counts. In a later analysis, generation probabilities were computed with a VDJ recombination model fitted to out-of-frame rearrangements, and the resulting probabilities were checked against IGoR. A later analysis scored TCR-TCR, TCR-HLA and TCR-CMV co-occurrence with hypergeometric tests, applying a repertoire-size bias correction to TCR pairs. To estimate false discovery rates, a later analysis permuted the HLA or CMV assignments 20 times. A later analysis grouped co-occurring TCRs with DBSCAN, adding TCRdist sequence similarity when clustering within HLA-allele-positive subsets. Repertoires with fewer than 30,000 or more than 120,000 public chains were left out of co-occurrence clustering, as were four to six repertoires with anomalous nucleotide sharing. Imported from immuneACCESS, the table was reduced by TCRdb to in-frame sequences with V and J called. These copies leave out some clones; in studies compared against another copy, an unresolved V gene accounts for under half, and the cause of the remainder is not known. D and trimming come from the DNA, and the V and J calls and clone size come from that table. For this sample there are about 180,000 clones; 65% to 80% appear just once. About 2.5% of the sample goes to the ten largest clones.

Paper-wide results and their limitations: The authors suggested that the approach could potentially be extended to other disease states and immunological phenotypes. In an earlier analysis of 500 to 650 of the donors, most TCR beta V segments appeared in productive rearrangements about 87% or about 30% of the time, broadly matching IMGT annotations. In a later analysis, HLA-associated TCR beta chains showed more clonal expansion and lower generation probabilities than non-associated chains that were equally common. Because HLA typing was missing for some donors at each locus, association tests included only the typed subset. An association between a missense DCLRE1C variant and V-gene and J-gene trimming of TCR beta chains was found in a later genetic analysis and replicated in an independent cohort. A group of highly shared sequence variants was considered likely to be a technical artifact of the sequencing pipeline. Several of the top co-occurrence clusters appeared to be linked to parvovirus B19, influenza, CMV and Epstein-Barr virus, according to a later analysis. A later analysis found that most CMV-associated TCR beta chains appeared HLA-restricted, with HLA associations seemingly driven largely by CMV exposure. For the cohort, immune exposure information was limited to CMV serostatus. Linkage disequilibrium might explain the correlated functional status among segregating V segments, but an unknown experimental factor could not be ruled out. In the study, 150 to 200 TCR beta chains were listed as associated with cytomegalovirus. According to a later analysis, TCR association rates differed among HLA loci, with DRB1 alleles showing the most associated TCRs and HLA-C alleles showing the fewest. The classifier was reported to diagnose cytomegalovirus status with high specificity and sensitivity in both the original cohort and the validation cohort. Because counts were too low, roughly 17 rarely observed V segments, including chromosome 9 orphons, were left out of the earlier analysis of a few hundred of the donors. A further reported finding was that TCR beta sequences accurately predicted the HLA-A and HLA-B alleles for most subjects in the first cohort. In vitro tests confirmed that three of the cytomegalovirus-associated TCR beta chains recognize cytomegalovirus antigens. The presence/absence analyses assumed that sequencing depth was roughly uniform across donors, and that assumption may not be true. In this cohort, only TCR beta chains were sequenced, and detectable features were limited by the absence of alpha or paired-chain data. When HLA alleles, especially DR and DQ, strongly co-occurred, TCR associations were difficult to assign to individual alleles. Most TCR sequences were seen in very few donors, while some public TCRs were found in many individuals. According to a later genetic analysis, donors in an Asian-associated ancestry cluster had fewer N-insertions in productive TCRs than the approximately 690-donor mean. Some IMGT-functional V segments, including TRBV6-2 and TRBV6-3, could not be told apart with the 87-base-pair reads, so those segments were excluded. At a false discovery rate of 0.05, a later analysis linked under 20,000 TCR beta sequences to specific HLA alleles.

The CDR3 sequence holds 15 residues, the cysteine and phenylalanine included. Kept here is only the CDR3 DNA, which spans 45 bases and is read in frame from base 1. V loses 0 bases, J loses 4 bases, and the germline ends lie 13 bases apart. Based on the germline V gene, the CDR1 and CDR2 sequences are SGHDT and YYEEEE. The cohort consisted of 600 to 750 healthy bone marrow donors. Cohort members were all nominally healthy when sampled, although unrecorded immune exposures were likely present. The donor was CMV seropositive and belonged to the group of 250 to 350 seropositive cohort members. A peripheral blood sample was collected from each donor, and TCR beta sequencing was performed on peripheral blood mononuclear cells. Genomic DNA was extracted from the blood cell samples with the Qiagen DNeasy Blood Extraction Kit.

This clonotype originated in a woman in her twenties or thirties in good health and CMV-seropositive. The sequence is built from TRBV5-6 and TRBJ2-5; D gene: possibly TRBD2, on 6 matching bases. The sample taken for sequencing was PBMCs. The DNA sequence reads TGTGCCAGCAGCTTGGGGGTGCGGGGCTCAGAGACCCAGTACTTC. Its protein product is CASSLGVRGSETQYF.